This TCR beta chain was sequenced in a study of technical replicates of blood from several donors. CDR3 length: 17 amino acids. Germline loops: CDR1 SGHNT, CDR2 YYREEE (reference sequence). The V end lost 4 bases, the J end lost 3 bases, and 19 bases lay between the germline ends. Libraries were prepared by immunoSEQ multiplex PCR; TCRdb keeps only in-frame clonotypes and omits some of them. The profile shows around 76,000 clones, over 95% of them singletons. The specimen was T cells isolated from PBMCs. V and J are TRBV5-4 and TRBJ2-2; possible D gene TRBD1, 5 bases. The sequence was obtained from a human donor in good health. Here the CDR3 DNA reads TGTGCCAGCAGCCCGGAGCTTACAGGTTATTACACCGGGGAGCTGTTTTTT. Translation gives CASSPELTGYYTGELFF.